Listed here are 20 T cell receptor beta chains from one sample, sequenced in a study of blood T cell repertoires in COVID-19. The repertoire was sequenced with immunoSEQ multiplex PCR; TCRdb's copy has only in-frame clones and lacks some. The data hold some 50,000 clones, with approximately 90% observed a single time. The source material was peripheral blood. Receptor source: a man aged 60 to 75 with acute or convalescent COVID-19.

The DNA of the CDR3 is TGTGCCATCCGGACAGGGGCGGGCAATCAGCCCCAGCATTTT. It yields the protein CAIRTGAGNQPQHF. The chain has TRBV10-3 and TRBJ1-5; 9 bases fit TRBD1. The V segment lost 8 bases and the J segment 2 bases; nucleotides outside the gene matches: 4. CDR3 length equals 14 residues. Germline CDR1 and CDR2: ENHRY and SYGVKD.

The chain couples TRBV6-5 to TRBJ2-2; 7 bases match TRBD1. The CDR3 sequence is 14 residues long. Germline loops: CDR1 MNHEY, CDR2 SVGAGI. Trimming cost V 6 bases and J 5 bases; bases outside gene matches: 6. The chain's CDR3 is CASRRDRETGELFF. Written as DNA, the CDR3 is TGTGCCAGCAGGAGGGACAGAGAGACCGGGGAGCTGTTTTTT.

This clone was observed once. This rearrangement joins TRBV25-1 to TRBJ1-1; a possible D gene is TRBD1 (6 bases). In germline, CDR1 is MGHDK, CDR2 SYGVNS. Trimming pared 1 base from V and 3 bases from J, leaving 12 bases between. The CDR3 consists of 15 residues. This chain's CDR3 is CASSESGGRYTEAFF. In DNA, the CDR3 is TGTGCCAGCAGTGAATCTGGGGGCCGCTACACTGAAGCTTTCTTT.

The chain has TRBV6-5 and TRBJ1-1; 8 bases agree with TRBD1. Per germline, CDR1 MNHEY and CDR2 SVGAGI. CDR3 size: 15 residues. J lost 2 bases, V lost 4 bases, and 6 bases had no gene match. The CDR3 sequence is CASSFRTGFNTEAFF. CDR3 in DNA: TGTGCCAGCAGTTTTCGGACAGGGTTTAACACTGAAGCTTTCTTT.

The chain links TRBV6-5 to TRBJ2-5; TRBD1 might be the D (6 bases). The length of the CDR3 is 15 residues. V was pared by 6 bases and J by 5 bases, with 19 bases between. Germline V gene lookup returns CDR1 MNHEY and CDR2 SVGAGI. The CDR3 coding sequence is TGTGCCAGCAGCAACGACAGGATGGGAAGGGAGACCCAGTACTTC. It specifies CASSNDRMGRETQYF.

The rearrangement links TRBV3-1 (or the pseudogene TRBV3-2) to TRBJ1-1; D not resolved. V was pared by 4 bases and J by 1 base, with 10 bases between. The length of the CDR3 is 14 residues. CDR1 and CDR2 from the germline V gene are LGHDT and YNNKEL (reference sequence). CDR3 sequence reads: CASSPHRENTEAFF. The CDR3 DNA reads as TGTGCCAGCAGCCCACACAGAGAGAACACTGAAGCTTTCTTT.

This clone showed up just once. The chain links TRBV27 to TRBJ1-2, with 9 bases matching TRBD1. Germline-derived CDR1 and CDR2 are MNHEY and SMNVEV (reference sequence). This CDR3 spans 14 amino acids. The junction had 8 bases not matched to a gene; V was cut back by 4 bases and J by 8 bases. This CDR3 reads CASSSGTGSRGYTF. CDR3 sequence (DNA): TGTGCCAGCAGTTCCGGGACAGGGTCGAGAGGCTACACCTTC.

This rearrangement joins TRBV2 to TRBJ1-5; D unclear. Germline-derived CDR1 and CDR2 are SNHLY and FYNNEI. V was clipped by 10 bases and J by 0 bases, with 10 bases between them. The CDR3 is 13 residues long. CDR3 in DNA: TGTGCCACCTGTCGAGATAGCAATCAGCCCCAGCATTTT. Encoded protein: CATCRDSNQPQHF.

This clone was recorded once. This rearrangement joins TRBV2 to TRBJ1-4, with D possibly being TRBD1 (5 bases). V lost 3 bases and J 5 bases, leaving 7 bases between the germline ends. This CDR3 comprises 13 residues. Germline V lookup: CDR1 SNHLY, CDR2 FYNNEI. The DNA for the CDR3 is TGTGCCAGCAGTGAGACAGAGAATGAAAAACTGTTTTTT. Amino acid sequence: CASSETENEKLFF.

V is TRBV12-3 or TRBV12-4 and J is TRBJ1-2, with D perhaps TRBD1 (6 bases). This CDR3 comprises 12 residues. Trimming cost V 3 bases and J 5 bases, with 7 bases left between them. CDR3 region: CASSFQGYGYTF. The CDR3, as DNA: TGTGCCAGCAGTTTTCAGGGGTATGGCTACACCTTC.

V is TRBV9 and J is TRBJ2-7, with unresolved D. CDR3 length: 14 amino acids. Germline V gives CDR1 SGDLS, CDR2 YYNGEE. The ends were cut back, 0 bases at V and 3 bases at J, with 10 bases in the middle. The CDR3 nucleotides are TGTGCCAGCAGCGTAGGATCAAGTAGCTACGAGCAGTACTTC. This codes for CASSVGSSSYEQYF.

The rearrangement joins TRBV5-1 to TRBJ2-1, with D tentatively TRBD1 (5 bases). In germline, CDR1 is SGHRS, CDR2 YFSETQ. V lost 0 bases to trimming and J lost 0 bases, with 10 bases between them. There are 16 residues in the CDR3. The CDR3 here is CASSLGRASSYNEQFF. The CDR3 coding sequence is TGCGCCAGCAGCTTGGGCAGGGCCAGCTCCTACAATGAGCAGTTCTTC.

The chain links TRBV5-1 to TRBJ2-3, with 11 bases fitting TRBD2. Germline-derived CDR1 and CDR2 are SGHRS and YFSETQ. The CDR3 contains 15 residues. V was clipped by 2 bases and J by 6 bases; unmatched bases: 5. The CDR3, as DNA: TGCGCCAGCAGCTTCGGGACTAGCGGCAAGGATACGCAGTATTTT. This encodes CASSFGTSGKDTQYF.

The V call is TRBV5-1, the J call TRBJ1-1; 7 positions agree with TRBD1. The CDR3 covers 13 residues. CDR1 and CDR2 from the germline V gene are SGHRS and YFSETQ. The junction had 4 bases not matched to a gene; V was cut back by 3 bases and J by 5 bases. CDR3 protein: CASSWKGATEAFF. The CDR3 bases are TGCGCCAGCAGCTGGAAGGGGGCTACTGAAGCTTTCTTT. The full variable domain, completed using reference TRBV5-1 and TRBJ1-1, is KAGVTQTPRYLIKTRGQQVTLSCSPISGHRSVSWYQQTPGQGLQFLFEYFSETQRNKGNFPGRFSGRQFSNSRSEMNVSTLELGDSALYLCASSWKGATEAFFGQGTRLTVV.

The rearrangement links TRBV6-5 to TRBJ2-7; D is perhaps TRBD1 (6 bases). The germline V gene encodes CDR1 MNHEY and CDR2 SVGAGI. V was trimmed by 6 bases and J by 3 bases, leaving 15 bases between them. The CDR3 consists of 14 residues. The CDR3 region has the DNA TGTGCCAGCAGACAGGGACCGACGTACTACGAGCAGTACTTC. Protein: CASRQGPTYYEQYF.

For the CDR3, the DNA is TGTGCCATAACCGGGACAGGGGTATCAGGTACGCAGTATTTT. Its translation: CAITGTGVSGTQYF. V gene TRBV2 combines with J gene TRBJ2-3; 10 bases align to TRBD1. This CDR3 has 14 amino acids. V dropped 10 bases and J dropped 8; count of bases not matched to a gene: 12. The germline V gene encodes CDR1 SNHLY and CDR2 FYNNEI.

Note on this clone: Its ends do not fully match the called genes, so a read error is possible. This chain uses TRBV5-6 with TRBJ1-2, with TRBD1 matching over 9 bases. The length of the CDR3 is 14 residues. Per the germline V gene, CDR1 is SGHDT and CDR2 is YYEEEE. The DNA for the CDR3 is TGTGCCAGCAGCTCCGAGACGGGACAGGGCAGCAACGCCTTC. It specifies CASSSETGQGSNAF.

The rearrangement links TRBV3-1 (or the pseudogene TRBV3-2) to TRBJ2-5; unclear D gene. The germline gives CDR1 LGHDT, CDR2 YNNKEL (reference sequence). V lost 3 bases and J 4 bases, leaving 9 bases between the germline ends. The CDR3 contains 13 residues. CDR3 coding DNA: TGTGCCAGCAGCCACTTCCTCGGAGAGACCCAGTACTTC. As protein: CASSHFLGETQYF.

This clone occurred once. V and J are TRBV30 and TRBJ1-6; 9 bases agree with TRBD1. In germline, CDR1 is GTSNPN, CDR2 SVGIG (reference sequence). The CDR3 length is 14 residues. The V and J ends lost 1 base and 9 bases, in that order; junction bases with no gene match: 4. CDR3 sequence: CAWSGGTGSSPLHF. Written as DNA, the CDR3 is TGTGCCTGGAGTGGGGGGACAGGGAGTTCACCCCTCCACTTT.

The chain combines TRBV5-1 with TRBJ1-1; 9 bases line up with TRBD1. Germline V lookup: CDR1 SGHRS, CDR2 YFSETQ. J lost 3 bases, V lost 3 bases, and 12 bases had no gene match. The length of the CDR3 is 17 residues. CDR3 protein: CASSSSLQGARYTEAFF. Written as DNA, the CDR3 is TGCGCCAGCAGCTCCTCTTTACAGGGGGCGCGTTACACTGAAGCTTTCTTT.